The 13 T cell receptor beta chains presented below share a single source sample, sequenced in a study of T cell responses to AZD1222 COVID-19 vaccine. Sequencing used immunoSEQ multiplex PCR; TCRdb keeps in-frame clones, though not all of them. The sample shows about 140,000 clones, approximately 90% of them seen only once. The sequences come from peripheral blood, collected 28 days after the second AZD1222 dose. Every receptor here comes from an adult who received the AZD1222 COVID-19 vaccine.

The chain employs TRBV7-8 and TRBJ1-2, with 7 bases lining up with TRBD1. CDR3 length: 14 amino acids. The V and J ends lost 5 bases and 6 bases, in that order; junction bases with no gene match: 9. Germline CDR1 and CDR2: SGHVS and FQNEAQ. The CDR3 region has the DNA TGTGCCAGCAGCCCAGACAGGGCTAAAGATGGCTACACCTTC. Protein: CASSPDRAKDGYTF.

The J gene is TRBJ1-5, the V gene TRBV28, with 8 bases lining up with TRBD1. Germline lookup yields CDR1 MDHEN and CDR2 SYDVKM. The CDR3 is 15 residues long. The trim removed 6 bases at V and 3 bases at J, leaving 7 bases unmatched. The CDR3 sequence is CASRPGTGDNQPQHF. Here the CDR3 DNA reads TGTGCCAGCAGACCCGGGACAGGAGACAATCAGCCCCAGCATTTT.

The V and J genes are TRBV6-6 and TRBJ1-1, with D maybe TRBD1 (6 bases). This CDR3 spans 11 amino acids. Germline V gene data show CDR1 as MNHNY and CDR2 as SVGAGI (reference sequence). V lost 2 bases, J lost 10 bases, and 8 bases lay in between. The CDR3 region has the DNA TGTGCCAGCAGTTACACAGGGAGAGCTTTCTTT. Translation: CASSYTGRAFF.

CDR3 coding DNA: TGTGCCAGCAGCTTAAAGGGACAGGGTACTGAAGCTTTCTTT. Translated: CASSLKGQGTEAFF. This rearrangement joins TRBV7-2 to TRBJ1-1, with TRBD1 matching over 9 bases. The trim removed 2 bases at V and 5 bases at J, leaving 3 bases unmatched. The CDR3 is 14 amino acids. Germline values: CDR1 SGHTA, CDR2 FQGNSA.

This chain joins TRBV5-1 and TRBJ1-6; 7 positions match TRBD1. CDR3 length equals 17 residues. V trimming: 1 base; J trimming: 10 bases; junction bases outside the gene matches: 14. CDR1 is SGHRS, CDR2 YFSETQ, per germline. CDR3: CASSLLPTGSARSPLHF. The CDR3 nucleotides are TGCGCCAGCAGCTTGCTACCGACAGGGTCGGCTCGATCACCCCTCCACTTT.

The CDR3 DNA reads as TGTGCCATAAAAGGGCCTAAGGACTACGAGCAGTACTTC. This encodes CAIKGPKDYEQYF. The genes are TRBV10-3 and TRBJ2-7; D is unclear. V lost 9 bases, J lost 3 bases, and 15 bases lay in between. The CDR3 is made up of 13 amino acids. Germline V gives CDR1 ENHRY, CDR2 SYGVKD.

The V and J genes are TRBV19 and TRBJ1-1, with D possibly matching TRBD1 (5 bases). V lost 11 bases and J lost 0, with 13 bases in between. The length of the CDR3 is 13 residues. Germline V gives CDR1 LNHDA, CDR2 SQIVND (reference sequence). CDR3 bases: TGTGCCGTCAGGGAGCGAATGAACACTGAAGCTTTCTTT. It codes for CAVRERMNTEAFF.

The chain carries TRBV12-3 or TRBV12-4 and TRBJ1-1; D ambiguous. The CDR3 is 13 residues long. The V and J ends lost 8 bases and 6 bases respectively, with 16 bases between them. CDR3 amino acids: CASSSGSVAEAFF. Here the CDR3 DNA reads TGTGCCAGCTCTTCGGGGTCGGTGGCTGAAGCTTTCTTT.

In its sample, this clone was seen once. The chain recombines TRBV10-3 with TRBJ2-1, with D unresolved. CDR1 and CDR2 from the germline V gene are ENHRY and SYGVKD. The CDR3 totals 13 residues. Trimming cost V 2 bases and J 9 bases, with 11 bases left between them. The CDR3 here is CAISEGSPSEQFF. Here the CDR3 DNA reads TGTGCCATCAGTGAGGGGTCTCCTTCTGAGCAGTTCTTC.

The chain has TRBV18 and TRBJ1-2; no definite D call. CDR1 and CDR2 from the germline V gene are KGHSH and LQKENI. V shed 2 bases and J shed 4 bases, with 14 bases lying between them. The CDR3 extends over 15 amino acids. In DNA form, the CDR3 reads TGTGCCAGCTCACCAAACAGTCAAGCCTCCTATGGCTACACCTTC. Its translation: CASSPNSQASYGYTF.

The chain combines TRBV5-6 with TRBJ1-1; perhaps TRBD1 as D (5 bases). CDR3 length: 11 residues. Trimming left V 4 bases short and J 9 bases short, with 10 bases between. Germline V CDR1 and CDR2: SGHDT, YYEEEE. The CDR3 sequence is CASSPLGQAFF. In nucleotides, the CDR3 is TGTGCCAGCAGCCCCCTGGGGCAAGCTTTCTTT.

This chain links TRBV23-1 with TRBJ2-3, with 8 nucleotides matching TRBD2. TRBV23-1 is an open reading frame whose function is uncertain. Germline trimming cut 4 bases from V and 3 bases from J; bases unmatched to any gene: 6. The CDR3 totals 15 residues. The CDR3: CASSRRGGGTDTQYF. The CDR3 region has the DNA TGCGCCAGCAGTCGAAGAGGCGGGGGGACAGATACGCAGTATTTT.

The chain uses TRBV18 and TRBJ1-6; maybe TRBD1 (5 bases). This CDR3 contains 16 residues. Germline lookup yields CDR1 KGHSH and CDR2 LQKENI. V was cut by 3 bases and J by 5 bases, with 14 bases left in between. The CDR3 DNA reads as TGTGCCAGCTCACCGACGGGGCAGGAAAATAATTCACCCCTCCACTTT. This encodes CASSPTGQENNSPLHF.